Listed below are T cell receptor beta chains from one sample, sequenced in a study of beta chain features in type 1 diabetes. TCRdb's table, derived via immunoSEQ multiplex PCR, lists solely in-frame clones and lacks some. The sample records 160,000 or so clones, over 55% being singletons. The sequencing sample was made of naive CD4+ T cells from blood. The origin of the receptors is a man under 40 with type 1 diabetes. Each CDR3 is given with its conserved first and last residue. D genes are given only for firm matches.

CDR3 protein: CASSPEYGREQYF; V gene: TRBV4-3; J gene: TRBJ2-7; D gene: -
CDR3 protein: CASSLQSSTDTQYF; V gene: TRBV7-9; J gene: TRBJ2-3; D gene: -
CDR3 protein: CASRGTGVGANVLTF; V gene: TRBV11-2; J gene: TRBJ2-6; D gene: TRBD1
CDR3 protein: CASSYSRFPTDTQYF; V gene: TRBV6-5; J gene: TRBJ2-3; D gene: -
CDR3 protein: CATSRRQYQETQYF; V gene: TRBV15; J gene: TRBJ2-5; D gene: -
CDR3 protein: CASSSPPSGEVQYF; V gene: TRBV27; J gene: TRBJ2-3; D gene: TRBD2
CDR3 protein: CASSFRTGNSPLHF; V gene: TRBV5-6; J gene: TRBJ1-6; D gene: TRBD1
CDR3 protein: CSVEAWSRADGYTF; V gene: TRBV29-1; J gene: TRBJ1-2; D gene: -
CDR3 protein: CAGSPGYTEAFF; V gene: TRBV30; J gene: TRBJ1-1; D gene: -
CDR3 protein: CASSLDLGQETQYF; V gene: TRBV7-2; J gene: TRBJ2-5; D gene: -
CDR3 protein: CASSLGFGLAKNIQYF; V gene: TRBV7-6; J gene: TRBJ2-4; D gene: -